These T cell receptor beta chains were read from a single sample in a study of blood T cells in healthy people across ages. TCRdb used MiXCR to reprocess the 5' RACE reads, holding one entry per CDR3 protein. The table records about 570,000 distinct CDR3 sequences, 27% of them present only once. Source material: blood. Every receptor here comes from a woman between 70 and 85 years old in good health. Each CDR3 is given with its conserved first and last residue. Each record gives: J gene, V gene, CDR3 protein.

j_gene: TRBJ1-4
v_gene: TRBV7-8
CDR3aa: CASSKRTAVGYYEKLFF

j_gene: TRBJ2-5
v_gene: TRBV20-1
CDR3aa: CSATPGPTLRTQYF

j_gene: TRBJ2-7
v_gene: TRBV5-1
CDR3aa: CASSLSGTPYEQYF

j_gene: TRBJ1-4
v_gene: TRBV6-1
CDR3aa: CASSRQGSSEKLFF

j_gene: TRBJ2-5
v_gene: TRBV4-1
CDR3aa: CASSQDPTGSSQYF

j_gene: TRBJ1-4
v_gene: TRBV20-1
CDR3aa: CSATGELNEKLFF

j_gene: TRBJ1-6
v_gene: TRBV7-2
CDR3aa: CASSSSRIRNSPLHF

j_gene: .
v_gene: TRBV7-9
CDR3aa: CASSLEGDEQFF

j_gene: TRBJ2-5
v_gene: TRBV5-1
CDR3aa: CASSLLAGGEQETQYF

j_gene: TRBJ2-1
v_gene: TRBV4-1
CDR3aa: CASSQEPTGGKNEQFF

j_gene: TRBJ1-1
v_gene: TRBV29-1
CDR3aa: CSGSGGLKNTEAFF

j_gene: TRBJ2-1
v_gene: TRBV7-6
CDR3aa: CASTTSGVNSYNEQFF

j_gene: TRBJ1-5
v_gene: TRBV29-1
CDR3aa: CSVVERGKGLEQPQHF

j_gene: TRBJ1-2
v_gene: TRBV9
CDR3aa: CASSPEDLDGALRYGYTF

j_gene: TRBJ2-7
v_gene: TRBV11-2
CDR3aa: CASSISGGHTYEQYF

j_gene: TRBJ2-5
v_gene: TRBV3-1
CDR3aa: CASSPVTGETQYF

j_gene: TRBJ2-1
v_gene: TRBV6-2/TRBV6-3
CDR3aa: CASRGGGASYNEQLF